These 6 T cell receptor beta chains were all obtained from the same sample, sequenced in a study of T cell repertoires in cytomegalovirus infection. Each CDR3 protein gets one entry after TCRdb re-called the reads with MiXCR. The sample holds roughly 310,000 distinct CDR3 sequences; roughly 15% are singletons and the top ten take around 13%. Sequencing input: PBMCs. These receptors came from a human donor in good health (CMV status not recorded). Some clones in this sample may be carry-over from other donors' samples.

The J gene is TRBJ2-1, the V gene TRBV11-2; D may be TRBD2 (6 bases). Germline CDR1 is SGHAT and CDR2 is FQNNGV. V was clipped by 4 bases and J by 6 bases, with 10 bases between them. The CDR3 runs to 13 residues. The CDR3 protein is CASSSGLTNEQFF. The CDR3 DNA follows: TGTGCCAGCAGCTCCGGACTAACCAATGAGCAGTTCTTC. Full variable domain (rest looked up from reference TRBV11-2 and TRBJ2-1): EAGVAQSPRYKIIEKRQSVAFWCNPISGHATLYWYQQILGQGPKLLIQFQNNGVVDDSQLPKDRFSAERLKGVDSTLKIQPAKLEDSAVYLCASSSGLTNEQFFGPGTRLTVL.

This clonotype was observed at least ten times. This rearrangement joins TRBV19 to TRBJ1-3; unclear D gene. V was trimmed by 4 bases and J by 4 bases, leaving 8 bases between them. Germline V lookup: CDR1 LNHDA, CDR2 SQIVND (reference sequence). CDR3 length: 13 amino acids. CDR3 amino acids: CASSNLRGNTIYF. Here the CDR3 DNA reads TGTGCCAGTAGTAACTTACGGGGAAACACCATATATTTT.

This clonotype showed up just a few times. The CDR3 region is CSARGRTYGYTF. Written as DNA, the CDR3 is TGCAGTGCTAGGGGCAGGACTTATGGCTACACCTTC. The rearrangement links TRBV20-1 to TRBJ1-2; D not resolved. Germline values: CDR1 DFQATT, CDR2 SNEGSKA (reference sequence). Trimming removed 3 bases at V and 5 bases at J, with 10 bases between. CDR3 size: 12 residues.

This clonotype has a handful of counts. The chain couples TRBV27 to TRBJ2-3; TRBD2 aligns across 11 bases. Germline CDR1 and CDR2: MNHEY and SMNVEV (reference sequence). The CDR3 has 19 residues. Unmatched junction bases numbered 10, after V lost 2 bases and J lost 0 bases. DNA for the CDR3: TGTGCCAGCAGTTTACGACCGGGGACTAGCGGATCTAGCACAGATACGCAGTATTTT. The encoded protein is CASSLRPGTSGSSTDTQYF.

This clonotype was seen many times. The genes are TRBV28 and TRBJ1-6; 7 bases are shared with TRBD1. V was clipped by 5 bases and J by 8 bases; unmatched bases: 15. The germline gives CDR1 MDHEN, CDR2 SYDVKM. This CDR3 comprises 17 residues. Here the CDR3 DNA reads TGTGCCAGCAGTATCGCCAAGGGGGCAACTTATTATTCACCCCTCCACTTT. As protein: CASSIAKGATYYSPLHF.

The chain combines TRBV24-1 with TRBJ2-1; 13 bases are shared with TRBD2. J was trimmed by 11 bases and V by 3 bases; bases with no gene match: 9. This CDR3 is 16 amino acids long. In germline, CDR1 is KGHDR, CDR2 SFDVKD. DNA of the CDR3: TGTGCCACCAGTGATGGGACTAGCGGGGACAAGGGACAGCAGTTCTTC. Protein product: CATSDGTSGDKGQQFF.